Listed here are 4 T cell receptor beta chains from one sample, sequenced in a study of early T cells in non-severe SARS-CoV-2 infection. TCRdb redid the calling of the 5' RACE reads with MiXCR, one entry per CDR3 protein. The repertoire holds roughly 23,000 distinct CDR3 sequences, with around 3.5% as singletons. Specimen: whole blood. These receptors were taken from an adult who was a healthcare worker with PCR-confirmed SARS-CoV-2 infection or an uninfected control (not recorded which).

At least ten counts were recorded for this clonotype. The CDR3 coding sequence is TGTGCCAGCAGCCAAGCAGATACCATTAACTATGGCTACACCTTC. Its translation: CASSQADTINYGYTF. This chain uses TRBV3-1 with TRBJ1-2; D gene ambiguous. The germline V and J ends were trimmed by 1 base and 1 base, with 10 bases remaining between them. CDR1 is LGHDT, CDR2 YNNKEL, per germline (reference sequence). The CDR3 runs to 15 residues.

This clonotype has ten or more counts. The CDR3: CASSLLEGLDNEQFF. The CDR3 coding sequence is TGCGCCAGCAGCTTACTCGAAGGGCTGGACAATGAGCAGTTCTTC. V usage is TRBV5-1 and J usage is TRBJ2-1, with D unresolved. CDR1 and CDR2 (germline): SGHRS, YFSETQ. The V gene lost 2 bases and the J gene lost 5 bases, with 14 bases spanning the gap. CDR3 length: 15 residues. Filled out from reference TRBV5-1 and TRBJ2-1, the complete variable domain reads KAGVTQTPRYLIKTRGQQVTLSCSPISGHRSVSWYQQTPGQGLQFLFEYFSETQRNKGNFPGRFSGRQFSNSRSEMNVSTLELGDSALYLCASSLLEGLDNEQFFGPGTRLTVL.

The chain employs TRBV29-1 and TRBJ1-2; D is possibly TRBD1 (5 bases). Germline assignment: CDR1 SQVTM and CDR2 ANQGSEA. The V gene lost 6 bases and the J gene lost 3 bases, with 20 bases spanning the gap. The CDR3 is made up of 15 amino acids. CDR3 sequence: CSVAPTWGSDYGYTF. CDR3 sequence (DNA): TGCAGCGTCGCCCCGACATGGGGGTCTGACTATGGCTACACCTTC.

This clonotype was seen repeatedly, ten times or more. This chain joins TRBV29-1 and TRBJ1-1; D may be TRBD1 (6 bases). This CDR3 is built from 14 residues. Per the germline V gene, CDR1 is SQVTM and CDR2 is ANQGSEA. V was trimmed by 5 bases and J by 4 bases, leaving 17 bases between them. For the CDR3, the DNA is TGCAGCGTTAGAGATCCGGGGGCGCCCACTGAAGCTTTCTTT. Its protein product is CSVRDPGAPTEAFF.